A single sample is the source of the 32 T cell receptor beta chains below, sequenced in a study of blood T cell repertoires in COVID-19 (dated by TCRdb to 2020 to 2022). Receptor libraries were prepared by the immunoSEQ multiplex PCR assay. TCRdb took this table from immuneACCESS and kept in-frame rearrangements with V and J called. Such tables lack part of the clones; where checked against another copy, unresolved V genes explain under half of the gap, and the rest is unexplained. Here the sample has roughly 120,000 clones; about two thirds occur a single time. Jointly, the top ten make up roughly 0.86% of the sample. The sequenced sample consisted of peripheral blood. The origin of the receptors is a human donor with acute or convalescent COVID-19. The donor label of this sample is uncertain.

V is TRBV5-8 and J is TRBJ2-1, with 7 bases aligning to TRBD1. Germline CDR1 and CDR2: SGHTS and YDEGEE. This CDR3 has 15 amino acids. Trimming cost V 2 bases and J 7 bases; bases outside gene matches: 9. The CDR3 loop is CASSFGDSLRNEQFF. DNA of the CDR3: TGTGCCAGCAGCTTTGGGGACAGCCTGAGAAATGAGCAGTTCTTC.

The chain combines TRBV2 with TRBJ2-3; unclear D gene. The CDR3 sequence is 15 residues long. Germline CDR1 is SNHLY and CDR2 is FYNNEI. The DNA of the CDR3 is TGTGCTATTGAGACGGAGCGATTTCGCACAGATACGCAGTATTTT. This translates into CAIETERFRTDTQYF. Drawing the rest from reference TRBV2 and TRBJ2-3, the complete variable domain is EPEVTQTPSHQVTQMGQEVILRCVPISNHLYFYWYRQILGQKVEFLVSFYNNEISEKSEIFDDQFSVERPDGSNFTLKIRSTKLEDSAMYFCAIETERFRTDTQYFGPGTRLTVL.

This chain links TRBV5-5 with TRBJ1-1; D remains unclear. Trimming pared 5 bases from V and 5 bases from J, leaving 7 bases between. The CDR3 sequence is 11 residues long. The V gene's germline CDR1 is SGHKS and CDR2 YYEKEE (reference sequence). This chain's CDR3 is CASSRRTEAFF. In nucleotides, the CDR3 is TGTGCCAGCAGTCGGAGAACTGAAGCTTTCTTT.

V is TRBV6-5 and J is TRBJ1-1; 7 nucleotides align to TRBD1. Trimming took 7 bases from V and 12 from J; bases not matched to a gene: 14. Germline-derived CDR1 and CDR2 are MNHEY and SVGAGI. There are 13 residues in the CDR3. CDR3 in amino acids: CASTEREFRGTFF. The CDR3 DNA reads TGTGCCAGCACCGAAAGGGAGTTCAGGGGGACTTTCTTT.

V and J are TRBV12-3 or TRBV12-4 and TRBJ1-6; the D is unclear. Trimming left V 0 bases short and J 10 bases short, with 7 bases between. This CDR3 is built from 13 residues. CDR3 sequence reads: CASSLASGSPLHF. CDR3 DNA sequence: TGTGCCAGCAGTTTAGCCAGCGGGTCACCCCTCCACTTT.

The J gene is TRBJ2-7, the V gene TRBV12-5; the match to TRBD1 covers 7 bases. The V and J ends lost 6 bases and 0 bases, in that order; junction bases with no gene match: 2. The CDR3 is 13 residues long. Germline CDR1 reads LGHNT; CDR2 reads FRNRAP. The CDR3 DNA is TGTGCTAGTGGGAGGGACAGCTCCTACGAGCAGTACGTC. Its protein is CASGRDSSYEQYV.

The V and J genes are TRBV6-5 and TRBJ2-3, with 8 nucleotides matching TRBD2. CDR1 and CDR2 from the germline V gene are MNHEY and SVGAGI. This CDR3 contains 14 residues. The ends lost 2 bases at V and 4 bases at J; junction bases unmatched: 2. CDR3 in DNA: TGTGCCAGCAGTTACCAGACTAGCGCAGATACGCAGTATTTT. The encoded protein is CASSYQTSADTQYF.

The chain joins TRBV20-1 to TRBJ1-2; a possible D gene is TRBD1 (5 bases). The CDR3 consists of 10 residues. Deletions cut 7 bases from V and 8 bases from J, with 11 bases between. CDR1 is DFQATT, CDR2 SNEGSKA, per germline (reference sequence). The CDR3 region is CSGGGRGYTF. The CDR3 DNA is TGCAGTGGGGGCGGCCGCGGCTACACCTTC.

This clone appeared a single time. The V gene is TRBV6-6, the J gene TRBJ2-7; a possible D gene is TRBD1 (5 bases). Trimming cost V 2 bases and J 0 bases, with 8 bases left between them. The CDR3 runs to 14 residues. In germline, CDR1 is MNHNY, CDR2 SVGAGI (reference sequence). The CDR3 DNA is TGTGCCAGCAGTTACCAGGGAAGCTCCTACGAGCAGTACTTC. It encodes CASSYQGSSYEQYF.

The gene calls are TRBV19 and TRBJ1-5; 7 bases map to TRBD1. V lost 6 bases, J lost 3 bases, and 2 bases stayed unmatched. Germline V lookup: CDR1 LNHDA, CDR2 SQIVND (reference sequence). There are 13 residues in the CDR3. For the CDR3, the DNA is TGTGCCAGTAGCGGGACAGCCAATCAGCCCCAGCATTTT. Its translation is CASSGTANQPQHF.

The V and J genes are TRBV18 and TRBJ2-7; D remains ambiguous. The germline V and J ends were trimmed by 6 bases and 5 bases, with 20 bases remaining between them. From germline, CDR1 is KGHSH and CDR2 LQKENI. The CDR3 spans 15 residues. CDR3 sequence reads: CASSPTAPGRNEQYF. The DNA of the CDR3 is TGTGCCAGCTCCCCCACGGCCCCGGGTCGGAACGAGCAGTACTTC.

This clone was found once. This chain connects TRBV5-4 to TRBJ2-3; 8 bases align to TRBD2. CDR1 and CDR2 (germline): SGHNT, YYREEE (reference sequence). CDR3 length: 15 amino acids. V trimming: 0 bases; J trimming: 5 bases; junction bases outside the gene matches: 5. CDR3 protein: CASSLAGGSKDTQYF. CDR3 bases: TGTGCCAGCAGCTTGGCGGGGGGGTCCAAAGATACGCAGTATTTT.

This clone has just one count. The junction shows a germline mismatch at one end, possibly a read error. This rearrangement joins TRBV5-1 to TRBJ2-7; the D is unclear. The CDR3 is 13 amino acids. The germline CDR1 and CDR2 sequences are SGHRS and YFSETQ. The CDR3 protein is CASSQSSETEQYF. The DNA of the CDR3 is TGCGCCAGCAGCCAATCGTCGGAGACCGAGCAGTATTTC. Together with reference TRBV5-1 and TRBJ2-7, the CDR3 gives the full variable domain: KAGVTQTPRYLIKTRGQQVTLSCSPISGHRSVSWYQQTPGQGLQFLFEYFSETQRNKGNFPGRFSGRQFSNSRSEMNVSTLELGDSALYLCASSQSSETEQYFGPGTRLTVT.

This sequence joins TRBV13 and TRBJ1-2; 9 bases agree with TRBD1. V lost 5 bases and J lost 8; bases outside the gene matches: 18. This CDR3 comprises 17 residues. Germline V gene sequence: CDR1 PRHDT, CDR2 FYEKMQ (reference sequence). The CDR3 reads CASSRGTGSRSSRGYTF. CDR3 sequence (DNA): TGTGCCAGCAGCCGAGGGACAGGGTCCCGGAGCTCGCGCGGCTACACCTTC. The full variable domain, rest sourced from reference TRBV13 and TRBJ1-2, is AAGVIQSPRHLIKEKRETATLKCYPIPRHDTVYWYQQGPGQDPQFLISFYEKMQSDKGSIPDRFSAQQFSDYHSELNMSSLELGDSALYFCASSRGTGSRSSRGYTFGSGTRLTVV.

J is TRBJ2-1 and V is TRBV15; D is ambiguous. Deletions cut 0 bases from V and 9 bases from J, with 15 bases between. Per germline, CDR1 LNHNV and CDR2 YYDKDF (reference sequence). The CDR3 loop spans 15 amino acids. CDR3 coding DNA: TGTGCCACCAGCAGAGATCCTAGTTTCCTTGCTGAGCAGTTCTTC. It is translated as CATSRDPSFLAEQFF.

The chain links TRBV3-1 (or the pseudogene TRBV3-2) to TRBJ1-3; D not resolved. The germline V and J ends were trimmed by 6 bases and 8 bases, with 8 bases remaining between them. CDR3 length equals 11 residues. In germline, CDR1 is LGHDT, CDR2 YNNKEL (reference sequence). CDR3 nucleotides: TGTGCCAGCAGGGACTCGGACACCATATATTTT. It codes for CASRDSDTIYF.

The chain carries TRBV27 and TRBJ2-3, with 10 bases that match TRBD2. Germline V gene data show CDR1 as MNHEY and CDR2 as SMNVEV (reference sequence). Germline trimming cut 1 base from V and 6 bases from J; bases unmatched to any gene: 7. CDR3 length: 16 residues. CDR3 residues: CASSLLSSGGADTQYF. CDR3 sequence (DNA): TGTGCCAGCAGTTTATTATCTAGCGGGGGAGCTGATACGCAGTATTTT.

This clone was detected ten times or more. This chain uses TRBV28 with TRBJ1-5; 9 bases map to TRBD1. CDR3 length equals 15 residues. The J segment lost 4 bases and the V segment lost 1 base, leaving 2 bases of the junction unmatched. Germline V gives CDR1 MDHEN, CDR2 SYDVKM. The chain's CDR3 is CASSLSDRGNQPQHF. The CDR3 bases are TGTGCCAGCAGTTTATCGGACAGGGGAAATCAGCCCCAGCATTTT.

The rearrangement joins TRBV25-1 to TRBJ1-1; 11 bases fit TRBD1. V dropped 3 bases and J dropped 5; count of bases not matched to a gene: 5. The germline gives CDR1 MGHDK, CDR2 SYGVNS. The CDR3 sequence is 15 residues long. The CDR3 protein is CASSDPGTGGTEAFF. The CDR3 coding sequence is TGTGCCAGCAGTGACCCTGGGACAGGGGGGACTGAAGCTTTCTTT.

The chain has TRBV5-1 and TRBJ1-2, with D perhaps TRBD1 (6 bases). Trimming cost V 0 bases and J 5 bases, with 14 bases left between them. Germline V gene data show CDR1 as SGHRS and CDR2 as YFSETQ. The CDR3 runs 15 residues. CDR3 loop: CASSLAMGQGYGYTF. Here the CDR3 DNA reads TGCGCCAGCAGCTTGGCCATGGGGCAGGGGTATGGCTACACCTTC.

This clone is a singleton in its sample. This chain joins TRBV12-3 or TRBV12-4 and TRBJ2-7, with D unclear. Trimming took off 3 bases at V and 6 bases at J, with 6 bases between the two ends. The CDR3 is 11 residues long. CDR3 amino acids: CASSFLGEQYF. Written as DNA, the CDR3 is TGTGCCAGCAGTTTTCTAGGCGAGCAGTACTTC.

The V and J genes are TRBV4-1 and TRBJ1-1; the match to TRBD1 covers 11 bases. This CDR3 region has 15 residues. Germline assignment: CDR1 MGHRA and CDR2 YSYEKL. The V and J ends lost 4 bases and 4 bases, in that order; junction bases with no gene match: 5. The CDR3 spells CASSLGQGGATEAFF. The DNA of the CDR3 is TGCGCCAGCAGCCTGGGACAGGGGGGGGCCACTGAAGCTTTCTTT.

The chain carries TRBV6-5 and TRBJ2-7, with TRBD1 matching over 7 bases. Per the germline V gene, CDR1 is MNHEY and CDR2 is SVGAGI. The CDR3 sequence is 14 residues long. Germline trimming cut 10 bases from V and 2 bases from J; bases unmatched to any gene: 11. CDR3: CATQPGQTTYEQYF. Here the CDR3 DNA reads TGTGCCACCCAACCGGGACAGACCACCTACGAGCAGTACTTC.

On this clone itself: An end of the junction differs from the germline gene, which may be a read error. V gene TRBV7-7 combines with J gene TRBJ2-3, with TRBD2 as a possible D gene (6 bases). In germline, CDR1 is SSHAT, CDR2 FNYEAQ (reference sequence). This CDR3 has 16 residues. The DNA of the CDR3 is TGTGCTAGCAGCTTAGGGACTGATACTAGCACAGATACGCAGTATTTT. This sequence encodes CASSLGTDTSTDTQYF.

This clone was detected once. V usage is TRBV2 and J usage is TRBJ1-4, with D perhaps matching TRBD1 (5 bases). The CDR3 runs to 13 residues. The V and J ends lost 10 bases and 7 bases respectively, with 16 bases between them. From germline, CDR1 is SNHLY and CDR2 FYNNEI. The CDR3: CATGRGRSEKLFF. The CDR3 nucleotides read TGTGCCACCGGCCGGGGGAGGAGTGAAAAACTGTTTTTT.

This clone was picked up many times. The chain uses TRBV5-1 and TRBJ2-5, with TRBD2 matching 13 bases. Germline loops: CDR1 SGHRS, CDR2 YFSETQ. The V and J ends lost 4 bases and 4 bases, in that order; junction bases with no gene match: 10. The CDR3 extends over 17 amino acids. The chain's CDR3 is CASSRTWTSGGSETQYF. CDR3 sequence (DNA): TGCGCCAGCAGCCGTACCTGGACTAGCGGGGGCTCAGAGACCCAGTACTTC.

In nucleotides, the CDR3 is TGTGCCTGGAGTCCGACGGTGAGGGACACTGAAGCTTTCTTT. It is translated as CAWSPTVRDTEAFF. The rearrangement uses TRBV30 and TRBJ1-1; no definite D call. Trimming took 2 bases from V and 3 from J, leaving 13 bases between them. There are 14 residues in the CDR3. Looked up from germline, CDR1 is GTSNPN and CDR2 is SVGIG (reference sequence). The whole variable domain, filled in from reference TRBV30 and TRBJ1-1, reads SQTIHQWPATLVQPVGSPLSLECTVEGTSNPNLYWYRQAAGRGLQLLFYSVGIGQISSEVPQNLSASRPQDRQFILSSKKLLLSDSGFYLCAWSPTVRDTEAFFGQGTRLTVV.

The CDR3 is CASSPGQGANEQFF. The CDR3 nucleotides read TGTGCCAGCAGTCCCGGACAGGGGGCAAATGAGCAGTTCTTC. This chain connects TRBV2 to TRBJ2-1; 11 nucleotides match TRBD1. V dropped 5 bases and J dropped 7; count of bases not matched to a gene: 4. CDR3 length: 14 residues. Germline CDR1 SNHLY, CDR2 FYNNEI.

The chain combines TRBV10-3 with TRBJ2-6; TRBD1 aligns across 9 bases. Germline V gene data show CDR1 as ENHRY and CDR2 as SYGVKD. V gave up 3 bases and J gave up 8 bases; unmatched junction bases: 8. The CDR3 has 16 residues. DNA for the CDR3: TGTGCCATCAGTGATATTAAGGGACAGGGCCCCAACGTCCTGACTTTC. Encoded protein: CAISDIKGQGPNVLTF.

The V call is TRBV18, the J call TRBJ1-5, with no clear D. From germline, CDR1 is KGHSH and CDR2 LQKENI. Trimming took off 3 bases at V and 2 bases at J, with 5 bases between the two ends. CDR3 size: 13 residues. CDR3 residues: CASSPAGNQPQHF. The CDR3, as DNA: TGTGCCAGCTCACCGGCTGGCAATCAGCCCCAGCATTTT. The whole variable domain, remainder taken from reference TRBV18 and TRBJ1-5, is NAGVMQNPRHLVRRRGQEARLRCSPMKGHSHVYWYRQLPEEGLKFMVYLQKENIIDESGMPKERFSAEFPKEGPSILRIQQVVRGDSAAYFCASSPAGNQPQHFGDGTRLSIL.

This clone has a single count. The chain has TRBV18 and TRBJ1-5; D is unresolved. CDR3 length equals 13 residues. The germline V gene encodes CDR1 KGHSH and CDR2 LQKENI. Trimming removed 2 bases at V and 3 bases at J, with 5 bases between. In DNA form, the CDR3 reads TGTGCCAGCTCACCATCCGTCAATCAGCCCCAGCATTTT. Its translation is CASSPSVNQPQHF.

This clone was picked up a small number of times. The CDR3 DNA follows: TGTGCCAGCAGCCAAGCCCGAGGAGGCCAAAACTATGGCTACACCTTC. Its translation is CASSQARGGQNYGYTF. The rearrangement uses TRBV14 and TRBJ1-2; D gene ambiguous. CDR1 is SGHDN and CDR2 is FVKESK in the germline V gene. The CDR3 contains 16 residues. V lost 1 base and J lost 2, with 14 bases in between.